The clone carrying this T cell receptor (beta chain) was detected once. This record comes from a study of blood T cell repertoires in COVID-19. Generated by immunoSEQ multiplex PCR, the TCRdb table keeps only in-frame clones and is missing some. This repertoire shows 180,000 or so clones, 86% found once; its top ten account for around 9.9%. This CDR3 has 17 residues. J lost 2 bases, V lost 1 base, and 6 bases had no gene match. Germline V lookup: CDR1 LGHDT, CDR2 YNNKEL (reference sequence). The origin of this receptor is a woman between 55 and 75 years old with COVID-19, enrolled during active disease. V gene TRBV3-1 (or the pseudogene TRBV3-2) combines with J gene TRBJ2-1, with TRBD2 identical over 9 bases. Sequenced: peripheral blood. CDR3 sequence reads: CASSQVIAGGPYNEQFF. In DNA form, the CDR3 reads TGTGCCAGCAGCCAAGTGATCGCGGGAGGGCCCTACAATGAGCAGTTCTTC.